The 28 T cell receptor beta chains given below trace back to one sample, sequenced in a study of cytomegalovirus exposure and HLA in healthy donors. Primers for the PCR totalled 60 Vbeta and 13 Jbeta. Measured with immunoSEQ multiplex PCR; TCRdb has only the in-frame clones, and not every one. The data contain 120,000 to 150,000 clones, around 83% of them seen just once; the ten biggest clones take up 4% to 5%. Material: PBMCs. These receptor sequences come from a man in his forties or fifties in good health and CMV-seropositive.

The chain combines TRBV7-2 with TRBJ2-1; TRBD1 matches 7 bases. Germline V lookup: CDR1 SGHTA, CDR2 FQGNSA. The CDR3 spans 14 residues. J lost 10 bases, V lost 5 bases, and 11 bases had no gene match. This CDR3 is CASSKSGTVFEQFF. The CDR3 nucleotides are TGTGCCAGCAGCAAGTCCGGGACAGTATTCGAGCAGTTCTTC.

V gene TRBV5-4 combines with J gene TRBJ1-4, with D unresolved. The germline V gene encodes CDR1 SGHNT and CDR2 YYREEE (reference sequence). The CDR3 totals 15 residues. V was trimmed by 3 bases and J by 3 bases, leaving 12 bases between them. CDR3 nucleotides: TGTGCCAGCAGCTCCTCAGGAGGGCCTAATGAAAAACTGTTTTTT. Its protein is CASSSSGGPNEKLFF.

The J gene is TRBJ1-3, the V gene TRBV21-1. TRBV21-1 is listed as a pseudogene. This CDR3 comprises 17 residues. CDR3 sequence: CASSKDLAERSGNTIYF. CDR3 DNA: TGTGCCAGCAGCAAAGATTTGGCGGAACGTTCTGGAAACACCATATATTTT.

The chain combines TRBV9 with TRBJ1-1, with a weak D call TRBD1 (5 bases). Germline CDR1 and CDR2: SGDLS and YYNGEE. The CDR3 loop spans 16 amino acids. V was pared by 3 bases and J by 4 bases, with 19 bases between. In DNA, the CDR3 is TGTGCCAGCAGCGGGAGGGGACGCTTCGGGAGCACTGAAGCTTTCTTT. As protein: CASSGRGRFGSTEAFF.

V is TRBV4-3 and J is TRBJ2-3; D is perhaps TRBD2 (5 bases). The CDR3 has 15 amino acids. V gave up 0 bases and J gave up 5 bases, with 12 bases separating them. CDR1 and CDR2 (germline): LGHNA, YSLEER. The chain's CDR3 is CASSQDLRGLDTQYF. The CDR3, as DNA: TGCGCCAGCAGCCAAGATCTAAGAGGGTTAGATACGCAGTATTTT.

This rearrangement joins TRBV5-6 to TRBJ1-4; no reliable D call. V lost 0 bases and J 8 bases, leaving 14 bases between the germline ends. CDR1 and CDR2 from the germline V gene are SGHDT and YYEEEE. The CDR3 spans 15 residues. This CDR3 is CASSLAIQEREKLFF. CDR3 DNA sequence: TGTGCCAGCAGCTTGGCGATTCAAGAGAGGGAAAAACTGTTTTTT. The complete variable domain, with remaining parts taken from reference TRBV5-6 and TRBJ1-4, reads DAGVTQSPTHLIKTRGQQVTLRCSPKSGHDTVSWYQQALGQGPQFIFQYYEEEERQRGNFPDRFSGHQFPNYSSELNVNALLLGDSALYLCASSLAIQEREKLFFGSGTQLSVL.

This chain connects TRBV29-1 to TRBJ1-2; perhaps TRBD1 as D (6 bases). This CDR3 comprises 13 residues. Germline V gene lookup returns CDR1 SQVTM and CDR2 ANQGSEA. V was pared by 4 bases and J by 7 bases, with 16 bases between. In nucleotides, the CDR3 is TGCAGCGTTGCAACCCGACAGGTTCTTGGCTACACCTTC. Translated: CSVATRQVLGYTF. Full variable domain (outside the CDR3, taken from reference TRBV29-1 and TRBJ1-2): SAVISQKPSRDICQRGTSLTIQCQVDSQVTMMFWYRQQPGQSLTLIATANQGSEATYESGFVIDKFPISRPNLTFSTLTVSNMSPEDSSIYLCSVATRQVLGYTFGSGTRLTVV.

This clone was seen more than once but under ten times. CDR3 loop: CASRDDRERHTIYF. CDR3 DNA sequence: TGTGCCAGCAGGGATGACAGGGAACGGCACACCATATATTTT. The chain couples TRBV2 to TRBJ1-3, with TRBD1 matching over 7 bases. V was clipped by 6 bases and J by 8 bases; unmatched bases: 10. CDR1 is SNHLY, CDR2 FYNNEI, per germline. CDR3 length equals 14 residues. The variable domain in full, with the rest retrieved from reference TRBV2 and TRBJ1-3, is EPEVTQTPSHQVTQMGQEVILRCVPISNHLYFYWYRQILGQKVEFLVSFYNNEISEKSEIFDDQFSVERPDGSNFTLKIRSTKLEDSAMYFCASRDDRERHTIYFGEGSWLTVV.

V usage is TRBV5-1 and J usage is TRBJ2-7; D unclear. This CDR3 comprises 14 residues. The V end was cut by 4 bases, the J end by 0 bases, with 11 bases between. CDR1 is SGHRS, CDR2 YFSETQ, per germline. The CDR3 is CASSMVESSYEQYF. The CDR3 coding sequence is TGCGCCAGCAGCATGGTTGAGAGCTCCTACGAGCAGTACTTC.

V usage is TRBV7-8 and J usage is TRBJ2-5, with 14 bases fitting TRBD2. The CDR3 is 15 residues long. V shed 4 bases and J 13 bases; nucleotides not matched to a gene: 11. The germline gives CDR1 SGHVS, CDR2 FQNEAQ. The CDR3 protein is CASSSTGTSGSARYF. As DNA, the CDR3 is TGTGCCAGCAGCTCGACCGGGACTAGCGGGAGCGCAAGGTACTTC.

The rearrangement joins TRBV2 to TRBJ2-2; TRBD1 agrees at 7 bases. The CDR3 has 15 residues. Per the germline V gene, CDR1 is SNHLY and CDR2 is FYNNEI. Trimming cost V 6 bases and J 4 bases; bases outside gene matches: 8. CDR3 bases: TGTGCCAGCAGGGGCGAGGGGGCAAGCACCGGGGAGCTGTTTTTT. Translating it yields CASRGEGASTGELFF.

In nucleotides, the CDR3 is TGTGCCACCAGCACGACCTCCGGGGGATACAATGAGCAGTTCTTC. Translating gives CATSTTSGGYNEQFF. The chain is built from TRBV15 and TRBJ2-1, with D perhaps TRBD2 (6 bases). CDR1 and CDR2 from the germline V gene are LNHNV and YYDKDF (reference sequence). This CDR3 region has 15 residues. The ends were cut back, 4 bases at V and 4 bases at J, with 14 bases in the middle.

The chain carries TRBV5-1 and TRBJ2-3; 11 bases fit TRBD2. Germline V gene sequence: CDR1 SGHRS, CDR2 YFSETQ. Losses at the gene ends were 6 bases for V and 7 bases for J; bases not matched to a gene: 10. The CDR3 runs 15 residues. The CDR3 sequence: CASTHSGGGKNTQYF. CDR3 DNA: TGCGCCAGCACCCATAGCGGGGGGGGCAAGAATACGCAGTATTTT. The full variable domain, in which reference TRBV5-1 and TRBJ2-3 provide the parts outside the CDR3, is KAGVTQTPRYLIKTRGQQVTLSCSPISGHRSVSWYQQTPGQGLQFLFEYFSETQRNKGNFPGRFSGRQFSNSRSEMNVSTLELGDSALYLCASTHSGGGKNTQYFGPGTRLTVL.

The chain combines TRBV5-6 with TRBJ2-5; D might be TRBD2 (5 bases). V was trimmed by 1 base and J by 1 base, leaving 5 bases between them. CDR3 length equals 13 residues. Germline V gene sequence: CDR1 SGHDT, CDR2 YYEEEE. The CDR3 loop is CASSLTSQETQYF. The CDR3 DNA reads as TGTGCCAGCAGCTTGACTAGCCAAGAGACCCAGTACTTC.

The rearrangement links TRBV30 to TRBJ1-6; D not certain. The CDR3 is 18 residues long. V was cut by 1 base and J by 0 bases, with 16 bases left in between. CDR1 and CDR2 from the germline V gene are GTSNPN and SVGIG (reference sequence). The CDR3 DNA reads TGTGCCTGGAGTGAGAGCCTCATCCCCGGCTCCTATAATTCACCCCTCCACTTT. This gives the protein CAWSESLIPGSYNSPLHF.

The table lists this clone with a count of one. The chain recombines TRBV5-6 with TRBJ2-3; 8 nucleotides agree with TRBD2. V was pared by 0 bases and J by 4 bases, with 4 bases of the junction left unmatched. CDR3 size: 15 residues. The V gene's germline CDR1 is SGHDT and CDR2 YYEEEE. The CDR3 sequence is CASSLEWREADTQYF. CDR3 nucleotides: TGTGCCAGCAGCTTGGAATGGCGGGAGGCAGATACGCAGTATTTT.

The J gene is TRBJ2-2, the V gene TRBV2; D is possibly TRBD2 (6 bases). This CDR3 spans 16 amino acids. Trimming cost V 6 bases and J 4 bases, with 18 bases left between them. Germline V gene lookup returns CDR1 SNHLY and CDR2 FYNNEI. The CDR3 sequence: CASSLGGVGVTGELFF. As DNA, the CDR3 is TGTGCCAGCAGCCTTGGAGGGGTTGGTGTCACCGGGGAGCTGTTTTTT.

This clone was counted a single time. In DNA, the CDR3 is TGTGCCAGCAGCTTAGTCGCCAGGGCGGGAGAAAAACTGTTTTTT. It codes for CASSLVARAGEKLFF. The V gene is TRBV7-2, the J gene TRBJ1-4; weak D call: TRBD1 (5 bases). The germline V gene encodes CDR1 SGHTA and CDR2 FQGNSA. The V end was cut by 1 base, the J end by 8 bases, with 14 bases between. This CDR3 comprises 15 residues.

The chain's CDR3 is CASSLYVDSYGYTF. The CDR3 DNA is TGTGCCAGCAGCCTATACGTGGACAGCTATGGCTACACCTTC. The rearrangement links TRBV5-4 to TRBJ1-2; D may be TRBD1 (6 bases). V dropped 4 bases and J dropped 4 bases, with 14 bases sitting between them. Germline CDR1 reads SGHNT; CDR2 reads YYREEE (reference sequence). This CDR3 region has 14 residues.

The V and J genes are TRBV18 and TRBJ1-1, with a tentative D call TRBD1 (5 bases). V was shortened by 3 bases and J by 7 bases, with 9 bases between the two germline ends. The CDR3 has 12 amino acids. CDR1 KGHSH and CDR2 LQKENI come from the germline V gene. This chain's CDR3 is CASSPTTDEAFF. CDR3 nucleotides: TGTGCCAGCTCACCGACGACAGATGAAGCTTTCTTT.

This CDR3 is CASSLSGSGNTIYF. In nucleotides, the CDR3 is TGTGCCAGCAGTTTGTCGGGCTCTGGAAACACCATATATTTT. The J gene is TRBJ1-3, the V gene TRBV27; no reliable D call. Between the trimmed V and J ends, which lost 3 bases and 0 bases, there was a span of 6 bases. CDR3 length: 14 residues. Germline loops: CDR1 MNHEY, CDR2 SMNVEV (reference sequence).

The chain employs TRBV5-6 and TRBJ1-2, with D unresolved. CDR1 and CDR2 from the germline V gene are SGHDT and YYEEEE. The CDR3 totals 16 residues. Trimming left V 4 bases short and J 5 bases short, with 21 bases between. The chain's CDR3 is CASSLPATHGGYGYTF. As DNA, the CDR3 is TGTGCCAGCAGCCTCCCCGCGACCCACGGAGGGTATGGCTACACCTTC.

The chain joins TRBV19 to TRBJ1-2; 8 positions agree with TRBD1. CDR1 and CDR2 from the germline V gene are LNHDA and SQIVND (reference sequence). The CDR3 sequence is 13 residues long. Trimming took 5 bases from V and 8 from J; bases not matched to a gene: 7. CDR3 bases: TGTGCCAGTAGTCCCCAGGGGGCCGGAGGCTACACCTTC. This encodes CASSPQGAGGYTF.

Only a few counts were recorded for this clone. The gene calls are TRBV5-1 and TRBJ2-5; 11 nucleotides match TRBD2. This CDR3 comprises 16 residues. V trimming: 0 bases; J trimming: 2 bases; junction bases outside the gene matches: 3. The germline V gene has CDR1 SGHRS and CDR2 YFSETQ. CDR3 sequence reads: CASSLGGTSGQETQYF. In DNA form, the CDR3 reads TGCGCCAGCAGCTTGGGGGGGACTAGCGGACAAGAGACCCAGTACTTC.

The CDR3 sequence is CASSYRSNKRNGYTF. CDR3 in DNA: TGTGCCAGCAGTTATAGGTCCAATAAGAGGAATGGCTACACCTTC. J is TRBJ1-2 and V is TRBV6-5, with no clear D. The CDR3 has 15 amino acids. Trimming stripped 3 bases from V and 6 bases from J, with 17 bases between. Germline assignment: CDR1 MNHEY and CDR2 SVGAGI.

Worth noting for this clone: One end of the junction fails to match germline, which may point to a read error. CDR3 in DNA: TGTGCCAGCAATTTACAGGGGGATGGCTACACCTTC. It yields the protein CASNLQGDGYTF. The chain couples TRBV28 to TRBJ1-2, with 8 bases identical to TRBD1. CDR1 MDHEN and CDR2 SYDVKM come from the germline V gene. This CDR3 is built from 12 residues.

V is TRBV6-1 and J is TRBJ2-7; tentatively, D is TRBD1 (6 bases). Germline-derived CDR1 and CDR2 are MNHNS and SASEGT. Trimming removed 6 bases at V and 3 bases at J, with 6 bases between. The length of the CDR3 is 11 residues. The CDR3 is CASRTGYEQYF. Here the CDR3 DNA reads TGTGCCAGCAGGACAGGCTACGAGCAGTACTTC.

V usage is TRBV30 and J usage is TRBJ1-1; D may be TRBD1 (6 bases). The CDR3 sequence is 14 residues long. The V gene's germline CDR1 is GTSNPN and CDR2 SVGIG (reference sequence). Trimming stripped 2 bases from V and 1 base from J, with 11 bases between. In DNA, the CDR3 is TGTGCCTGGAGTACGGGGACACAGAACACTGAAGCTTTCTTT. It encodes CAWSTGTQNTEAFF. The full variable domain, its missing parts supplied by reference TRBV30 and TRBJ1-1, is SQTIHQWPATLVQPVGSPLSLECTVEGTSNPNLYWYRQAAGRGLQLLFYSVGIGQISSEVPQNLSASRPQDRQFILSSKKLLLSDSGFYLCAWSTGTQNTEAFFGQGTRLTVV.